The clone carrying this T cell receptor beta chain came up a few times. The antigen remains unidentified. After removal of 8 bases from V and 2 bases from J, the junction contained 7 bases not matched to a gene. Germline-derived CDR1 and CDR2 are MNHNS and SASEGT. CDR3 size: 14 residues. The data were taken from a study of cytomegalovirus exposure and HLA in healthy donors. Study-level findings and limits: Most subjects' HLA-A and HLA-B alleles were reportedly predicted from TCR beta sequences. TCR beta chain V- and J-gene trimming was linked, in a later analysis, to a missense variant in DCLRE1C.

PCR amplification relied on 60 Vbeta primers (plus 13 Jbeta primers). The repertoire was sequenced with immunoSEQ multiplex PCR; TCRdb's copy has only in-frame clones and lacks some. The table lists about 64,000 clones, 85% of them singletons. Sequenced material: PBMCs. This clonotype was sampled from a female donor in good health and CMV-seronegative. The chain has TRBV6-1 and TRBJ2-3, with TRBD1 identical over 7 bases. The CDR3 spells CASGRDSFTDTQYF. The CDR3 coding sequence is TGTGCCAGCGGCCGGGACAGTTTCACAGATACGCAGTATTTT.